The 28 T cell receptor beta chains presented below share a single source sample, sequenced in a study of chemoradiotherapy in HPV16-positive cancers (dated by TCRdb to the early 2020s). Receptors were amplified or captured by the immunoSEQ multiplex PCR assay. TCRdb limited this immuneACCESS table to in-frame rearrangements with V and J called. A share of clones is missing; checked studies link under half to unresolved V genes, and the rest is unexplained. This sample is represented by 15,000 to 20,000 clones; about three quarters of them were singletons. The ten biggest clones cover 1.3% of the sample. Sampling was carried out from a patient who underwent chemoradiotherapy. Receptor source: a human donor with HPV-associated anogenital cancer.

The J gene is TRBJ1-4, the V gene TRBV29-1; 9 positions agree with TRBD1. CDR3 length equals 14 residues. With V trimmed by 6 bases and J by 7 bases, 9 bases remained unmatched. CDR1 SQVTM and CDR2 ANQGSEA come from the germline V gene. CDR3 bases: TGCAGCGTCGGGGCCGGGACAGGGCTTGAAAAACTGTTTTTT. It yields the protein CSVGAGTGLEKLFF.

V is TRBV30 and J is TRBJ1-1; the D gene is possibly TRBD1 (5 bases). The CDR3 sequence is 15 residues long. Trimming stripped 6 bases from V and 1 base from J, with 18 bases between. Germline CDR1 is GTSNPN and CDR2 is SVGIG (reference sequence). CDR3 sequence: CACRRAGTGNTEAFF. CDR3 nucleotide sequence: TGTGCCTGCCGCCGGGCAGGGACGGGGAACACTGAAGCTTTCTTT.

The V gene is TRBV5-5, the J gene TRBJ2-7; D is perhaps TRBD2 (5 bases). Germline V CDR1 and CDR2: SGHKS, YYEKEE (reference sequence). Trimming shortened V by 4 bases and J by 2 bases, and 13 bases separated the two germline ends. This CDR3 region has 14 residues. As DNA, the CDR3 is TGTGCCAGCAGCCAGATAGGAGGCCCCTACGAGCAGTACTTC. It encodes CASSQIGGPYEQYF.

This chain links TRBV7-2 with TRBJ1-2, with TRBD1 matching over 11 bases. This CDR3 spans 15 amino acids. In germline, CDR1 is SGHTA, CDR2 FQGNSA. The V and J ends lost 5 bases and 5 bases, in that order; junction bases with no gene match: 7. The CDR3 is CASSRWTGGSYGYTF. The DNA for the CDR3 is TGTGCCAGCAGCCGATGGACAGGGGGCAGTTATGGCTACACCTTC.

The genes are TRBV5-1 and TRBJ1-1; D ambiguous. Germline CDR1 is SGHRS and CDR2 is YFSETQ. CDR3 length: 13 amino acids. V lost 1 base and J lost 3, with 7 bases in between. CDR3: CASSLLRDTEAFF. Written as DNA, the CDR3 is TGCGCCAGCAGCTTGCTACGGGACACTGAAGCTTTCTTT.

The chain uses TRBV4-3 and TRBJ1-2; possible D gene TRBD1, 5 bases. Germline CDR1 and CDR2: LGHNA and YSLEER. Trimming pared 4 bases from V and 5 bases from J, leaving 14 bases between. The CDR3 has 14 amino acids. This CDR3 reads CASSRAGTAYGYTF. Written as DNA, the CDR3 is TGCGCCAGCAGCCGAGCCGGGACCGCTTATGGCTACACCTTC.

The V and J genes are TRBV6-1 and TRBJ2-7; possible D gene TRBD1, 6 bases. V was shortened by 3 bases and J by 6 bases, with 15 bases between the two germline ends. CDR1 is MNHNS and CDR2 is SASEGT in the germline V gene. This CDR3 contains 14 residues. CDR3 DNA: TGTGCCAGCAGTGAGGCAGGGGTGAGATTCGAGCAGTACTTC. It codes for CASSEAGVRFEQYF.

This clone was observed a handful of times. This chain links TRBV6-1 with TRBJ1-4; D is uncertain. V lost 2 bases, J lost 3 bases, and 10 bases lay in between. Germline V gene data show CDR1 as MNHNS and CDR2 as SASEGT. This CDR3 has 15 amino acids. CDR3 residues: CASSEMGLANEKLFF. The CDR3 DNA sequence: TGTGCCAGCAGTGAAATGGGGTTAGCTAATGAAAAACTGTTTTTT.

The J gene is TRBJ1-4, the V gene TRBV5-1; D is ambiguous. The CDR3 runs 15 residues. Trimming stripped 3 bases from V and 3 bases from J, with 12 bases between. The germline V gene encodes CDR1 SGHRS and CDR2 YFSETQ. In nucleotides, the CDR3 is TGCGCCAGCAGCTCCTCTAGCTCATCTAATGAAAAACTGTTTTTT. It specifies CASSSSSSSNEKLFF.

V gene TRBV4-3 combines with J gene TRBJ2-2; 9 nucleotides line up with TRBD1. J was trimmed by 7 bases and V by 5 bases; bases with no gene match: 11. The length of the CDR3 is 16 residues. Germline V gives CDR1 LGHNA, CDR2 YSLEER. The CDR3 bases are TGCGCCAGCAGCAAAATAGGACAGGGGAGGAACGGGGAGCTGTTTTTT. Encoded protein: CASSKIGQGRNGELFF.

The chain couples TRBV5-4 to TRBJ1-1; D is perhaps TRBD1 (5 bases). CDR3 length: 14 residues. Germline assignment: CDR1 SGHNT and CDR2 YYREEE (reference sequence). Trimming removed 1 base from V and 0 bases from J, with 7 bases in between. CDR3 amino acids: CASSLRGVNTEAFF. CDR3 bases: TGTGCCAGCAGCTTGAGGGGAGTGAACACTGAAGCTTTCTTT.

This sequence joins TRBV7-3 and TRBJ2-3; 8 bases are a match to TRBD2. V dropped 3 bases and J dropped 4; count of bases not matched to a gene: 6. Germline V lookup: CDR1 SGHTA, CDR2 FQGTGA. The CDR3 extends over 15 amino acids. The CDR3 nucleotides are TGTGCCAGCAGCTTTTACGGGGGGGCCGCAGATACGCAGTATTTT. Translation gives CASSFYGGAADTQYF.

The V and J genes are TRBV2 and TRBJ1-2, with a tentative D call TRBD1 (5 bases). V lost 3 bases, J lost 4 bases, and 15 bases lay in between. This CDR3 is 15 amino acids long. CDR1 is SNHLY and CDR2 is FYNNEI in the germline V gene. CDR3 region: CASSDGGIRIYGYTF. The CDR3 DNA reads TGTGCCAGCAGTGATGGGGGGATAAGGATCTATGGCTACACCTTC.

The chain couples TRBV12-5 to TRBJ2-2; a weak D match, TRBD2 (5 bases). The CDR3 has 15 residues. In germline, CDR1 is LGHNT, CDR2 FRNRAP. V was cut by 6 bases and J by 2 bases, with 13 bases left in between. The CDR3 region has the DNA TGTGCTAGTGGGGGAGCCGGGCGTAACACCGGGGAGCTGTTTTTT. It specifies CASGGAGRNTGELFF.

This clone was counted between two and nine times. V is TRBV18 and J is TRBJ2-5; D remains unclear. Looked up from germline, CDR1 is KGHSH and CDR2 is LQKENI. V shed 2 bases and J shed 6 bases, with 10 bases lying between them. The CDR3 has 13 residues. The CDR3 coding sequence is TGTGCCAGCTCACCAAGCAGTGCACAGACCCAGTACTTC. Its translation is CASSPSSAQTQYF.

The V and J genes are TRBV27 and TRBJ2-1, with 7 bases fitting TRBD1. This CDR3 is built from 16 residues. After removal of 5 bases from V and 2 bases from J, the junction contained 9 bases not matched to a gene. Germline V gives CDR1 MNHEY, CDR2 SMNVEV (reference sequence). CDR3 residues: CASSRRTGRAYNEQFF. CDR3 bases: TGTGCCAGCAGTCGCCGGACAGGACGCGCCTACAATGAGCAGTTCTTC.

This clone appeared a single time. The rearrangement joins TRBV6-5 to TRBJ1-1; D call uncertain. CDR3 length: 13 amino acids. V was cut by 6 bases and J by 1 base, with 9 bases left in between. Germline V gene sequence: CDR1 MNHEY, CDR2 SVGAGI. The CDR3 nucleotides are TGTGCCAGCAGCCCTACAGCGAACACTGAAGCTTTCTTT. Its translation: CASSPTANTEAFF.

This clone was counted a single time. The gene calls are TRBV11-2 and TRBJ2-1; 11 bases fit TRBD2. J gave up 9 bases and V 1 base, and 8 bases lay outside the gene matches. Germline-derived CDR1 and CDR2 are SGHAT and FQNNGV. This CDR3 region has 16 residues. The CDR3, as DNA: TGTGCCAGCAGCTTAGGCCTAGCGGGGGGCAAGGGTGAGCAGTTCTTC. Its translation is CASSLGLAGGKGEQFF.

In its sample, this clone was seen a few times. The chain recombines TRBV30 with TRBJ1-1, with D tentatively TRBD1 (5 bases). Germline V lookup: CDR1 GTSNPN, CDR2 SVGIG (reference sequence). With 4 bases removed from V and 2 bases from J, the gap between germline ends came to 17 bases. The CDR3 totals 15 residues. The CDR3 region has the DNA TGTGCCTGGACCGGGACCCCGACAGCCAACACTGAAGCTTTCTTT. Translated, it gives CAWTGTPTANTEAFF.

The CDR3 here is CASSGGDSGANVLTF. The CDR3 DNA follows: TGTGCCAGCAGCGGTGGTGATTCTGGGGCCAACGTCCTGACTTTC. The chain combines TRBV7-9 with TRBJ2-6; D not certain. The V end was cut by 5 bases, the J end by 1 base, with 9 bases between. There are 15 residues in the CDR3. CDR1 and CDR2 (germline): SEHNR, FQNEAQ (reference sequence).

The rearrangement links TRBV7-8 to TRBJ2-5; D gene uncertain. This CDR3 has 14 amino acids. CDR1 is SGHVS, CDR2 FQNEAQ, per germline. The germline V and J ends were trimmed by 0 bases and 2 bases, with 7 bases remaining between them. The CDR3 loop reads CASSLADPQETQYF. The DNA of the CDR3 is TGTGCCAGCAGCTTAGCCGACCCACAAGAGACCCAGTACTTC.

The chain carries TRBV19 and TRBJ1-1; D unresolved. Germline V gives CDR1 LNHDA, CDR2 SQIVND (reference sequence). The CDR3 totals 15 residues. V lost 5 bases, J lost 4 bases, and 17 bases lay in between. The CDR3: CASSPGGFSGTEAFF. DNA of the CDR3: TGTGCCAGTAGTCCCGGCGGGTTTAGCGGCACTGAAGCTTTCTTT.

The count of this clone is one. The rearrangement links TRBV5-1 to TRBJ2-5; D may be TRBD1 (7 bases). The V gene's germline CDR1 is SGHRS and CDR2 YFSETQ. This CDR3 has 17 amino acids. Trimming shortened V by 4 bases and J by 4 bases, and 23 bases separated the two germline ends. CDR3 sequence: CASSQVTGAGGGETQYF. CDR3 coding DNA: TGCGCCAGCAGCCAAGTAACAGGGGCTGGAGGGGGAGAGACCCAGTACTTC.

This chain joins TRBV19 and TRBJ1-1; TRBD1 matches 7 bases. This CDR3 is 15 amino acids long. V dropped 4 bases and J dropped 1; count of bases not matched to a gene: 6. In germline, CDR1 is LNHDA, CDR2 SQIVND (reference sequence). The CDR3 DNA follows: TGTGCCAGTAGTACACAGACAGGGAGGAACACTGAAGCTTTCTTT. This encodes CASSTQTGRNTEAFF.

The V gene is TRBV19, the J gene TRBJ2-2; D may be TRBD1 (5 bases). The CDR3 length is 14 residues. Trimming took 3 bases from V and 1 from J, leaving 6 bases between them. Germline V gene data show CDR1 as LNHDA and CDR2 as SQIVND (reference sequence). The CDR3 DNA reads TGTGCCAGTAGTATCAGGGAGAACACCGGGGAGCTGTTTTTT. Encoded protein: CASSIRENTGELFF.

V and J are TRBV28 and TRBJ1-2; 10 bases map to TRBD1. The V segment lost 6 bases and the J segment 8 bases; nucleotides outside the gene matches: 12. Per the germline V gene, CDR1 is MDHEN and CDR2 is SYDVKM. The CDR3 runs to 15 residues. The CDR3 region is CASSQTGGPEAGYTF. Written as DNA, the CDR3 is TGTGCCAGCAGCCAGACAGGGGGCCCCGAGGCGGGCTACACCTTC.

This sequence joins TRBV7-2 and TRBJ1-5, with a tentative D call TRBD1 (6 bases). Germline V gene data show CDR1 as SGHTA and CDR2 as FQGNSA. The V end was cut by 0 bases, the J end by 4 bases, with 7 bases between. The CDR3 totals 14 residues. The CDR3 spells CASSLAGGNQPQHF. The CDR3, as DNA: TGTGCCAGCAGCTTAGCAGGGGGAAATCAGCCCCAGCATTTT.

This chain joins TRBV4-2 and TRBJ2-3; 12 bases fit TRBD2. Looked up from germline, CDR1 is LGHNA and CDR2 is YNFKEQ. Trimming removed 1 base from V and 4 bases from J; junction bases left unmatched: 0. The CDR3 extends over 15 amino acids. The CDR3 region is CASSQASGGADTQYF. The CDR3, as DNA: TGTGCCAGCAGCCAAGCTAGCGGGGGGGCAGATACGCAGTATTTT.